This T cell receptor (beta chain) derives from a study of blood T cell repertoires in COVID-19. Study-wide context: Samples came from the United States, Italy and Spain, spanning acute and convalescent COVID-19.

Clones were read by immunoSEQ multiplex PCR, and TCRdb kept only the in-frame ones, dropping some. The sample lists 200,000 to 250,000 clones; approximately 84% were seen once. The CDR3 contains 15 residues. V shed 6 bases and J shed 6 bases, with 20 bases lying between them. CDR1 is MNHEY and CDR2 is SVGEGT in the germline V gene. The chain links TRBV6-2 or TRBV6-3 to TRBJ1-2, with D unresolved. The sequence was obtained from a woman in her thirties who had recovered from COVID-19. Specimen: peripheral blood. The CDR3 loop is CASSSRSSGRDGYTF. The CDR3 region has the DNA TGTGCCAGCAGCTCCCGAAGTTCGGGGAGGGATGGCTACACCTTC.